Listed here are 22 T cell receptor beta chains from one sample, sequenced in a study of blood T cell repertoires in COVID-19. Data came from immunoSEQ multiplex PCR; TCRdb stores just in-frame clones and leaves some out. The sample has around 110,000 clones; over 70% are singletons. Source material: peripheral blood. The source of these receptors is a human donor with acute or convalescent COVID-19. The donor label of this sample is uncertain.

The rearrangement uses TRBV19 and TRBJ1-2; D is perhaps TRBD1 (5 bases). The germline gives CDR1 LNHDA, CDR2 SQIVND (reference sequence). The length of the CDR3 is 13 residues. The V gene lost 4 bases and the J gene lost 4 bases, with 10 bases spanning the gap. The CDR3 nucleotides are TGTGCCAGTAGTACCCCGGGGGGCTATGGCTACACCTTC. As protein: CASSTPGGYGYTF.

This chain links TRBV28 with TRBJ1-2; weak D call: TRBD1 (6 bases). With 2 bases removed from V and 8 bases from J, the gap between germline ends came to 9 bases. Germline CDR1 is MDHEN and CDR2 is SYDVKM. The CDR3 is 12 amino acids. In DNA form, the CDR3 reads TGTGCCAGCAGTTTAAGGGGGTTCGGCTACACCTTC. This gives the protein CASSLRGFGYTF.

The chain links TRBV14 to TRBJ2-1; possibly TRBD2 for D (5 bases). There are 17 residues in the CDR3. Germline assignment: CDR1 SGHDN and CDR2 FVKESK. Trimming removed 0 bases at V and 0 bases at J, with 12 bases between. CDR3: CASSQDRLALSYNEQFF. For the CDR3, the DNA is TGTGCCAGCAGCCAAGATCGGCTAGCCCTCTCCTACAATGAGCAGTTCTTC.

The chain links TRBV5-1 to TRBJ2-2; no definite D call. CDR1 and CDR2 (germline): SGHRS, YFSETQ. The CDR3 is 14 amino acids. V was shortened by 0 bases and J by 1 base, with 4 bases between the two germline ends. CDR3 sequence (DNA): TGCGCCAGCAGCTTGGGCGGGAACACCGGGGAGCTGTTTTTT. Translation gives CASSLGGNTGELFF.

V gene TRBV2 combines with J gene TRBJ1-4, with D tentatively TRBD1 (6 bases). This CDR3 contains 14 residues. Deletions cut 10 bases from V and 3 bases from J, with 15 bases between. Per the germline V gene, CDR1 is SNHLY and CDR2 is FYNNEI. The CDR3 nucleotides are TGTGCCACGCGGGGGGGCGCGTCTAATGAAAAACTGTTTTTT. It specifies CATRGGASNEKLFF.

This clone showed up just once. The chain couples TRBV10-3 to TRBJ1-1; 7 nucleotides align to TRBD1. The length of the CDR3 is 15 residues. Germline CDR1 is ENHRY and CDR2 is SYGVKD. The junction had 5 bases not matched to a gene; V was cut back by 2 bases and J by 2 bases. In nucleotides, the CDR3 is TGTGCCATCAGTGAGAGACAGGGTGGTAACACTGAAGCTTTCTTT. It translates to CAISERQGGNTEAFF.

This clone was detected a few times. As DNA, the CDR3 is TGTGCCAGCAGCCGGGGGGCGCGGGATTCACCCCTCCACTTT. This sequence encodes CASSRGARDSPLHF. This sequence joins TRBV5-5 and TRBJ1-6; the D gene is possibly TRBD1 (6 bases). Germline loops: CDR1 SGHKS, CDR2 YYEKEE (reference sequence). Trimming left V 4 bases short and J 8 bases short, with 13 bases between. CDR3 length: 14 amino acids.

CDR3 protein: CATGQGDYGYTF. In DNA, the CDR3 is TGTGCGACGGGACAGGGGGACTATGGCTACACCTTC. The genes are TRBV6-6 and TRBJ1-2; 11 bases map to TRBD1. The CDR3 is made up of 12 amino acids. The germline CDR1 and CDR2 sequences are MNHNY and SVGAGI (reference sequence).

This sequence joins TRBV3-1 (or the pseudogene TRBV3-2) and TRBJ2-1; 9 positions agree with TRBD1. CDR3 size: 15 residues. Looked up from germline, CDR1 is LGHDT and CDR2 is YNNKEL (reference sequence). The ends lost 4 bases at V and 7 bases at J; junction bases unmatched: 8. CDR3 residues: CASSRGTGLVNEQFF. As DNA, the CDR3 is TGTGCCAGCAGCCGGGGGACAGGGCTTGTGAATGAGCAGTTCTTC.

This clone is judged medium-sized. J is TRBJ2-3 and V is TRBV5-6, with TRBD1 identical over 7 bases. CDR3 size: 14 residues. In germline, CDR1 is SGHDT, CDR2 YYEEEE. V was clipped by 2 bases and J by 6 bases; unmatched bases: 6. CDR3 residues: CASSLLGGDDTQYF. In DNA form, the CDR3 reads TGTGCCAGCAGCTTATTAGGGGGCGACGATACGCAGTATTTT.

The chain has TRBV10-2 and TRBJ2-3; 12 positions match TRBD2. The junction had 5 bases not matched to a gene; V was cut back by 8 bases and J by 5 bases. This CDR3 is 14 amino acids long. Per the germline V gene, CDR1 is WSHSY and CDR2 is SAAADI. CDR3: CASSLAGGRDTQYF. CDR3 DNA: TGCGCCAGCTCGCTAGCGGGGGGGCGAGATACGCAGTATTTT.

This chain uses TRBV7-9 with TRBJ2-1; 9 nucleotides align to TRBD2. With V trimmed by 3 bases and J by 7 bases, 7 bases remained unmatched. Germline V gene sequence: CDR1 SEHNR, CDR2 FQNEAQ (reference sequence). This CDR3 contains 15 residues. This chain's CDR3 is CASSLWRGGRNEQFF. The CDR3, as DNA: TGTGCCAGCAGCTTGTGGCGGGGGGGCCGGAATGAGCAGTTCTTC.

The rearrangement joins TRBV11-2 to TRBJ2-5, with 8 nucleotides matching TRBD1. With 2 bases clipped from V and 3 bases from J, the junction kept 5 bases outside the gene matches. This CDR3 is 15 amino acids long. Germline lookup yields CDR1 SGHAT and CDR2 FQNNGV. The CDR3 region is CASSLTTGGKETQYF. CDR3 DNA: TGTGCCAGCAGCTTAACTACAGGGGGAAAAGAGACCCAGTACTTC.

The table lists this clone with a count of one. This chain uses TRBV6-5 with TRBJ1-5; TRBD1 might be the D (6 bases). V lost 2 bases and J lost 2, with 10 bases in between. This CDR3 is 15 amino acids long. The V gene's germline CDR1 is MNHEY and CDR2 SVGAGI. The CDR3 region has the DNA TGTGCCAGCAGTTACGCGGGGGGCGGCAATCAGCCCCAGCATTTT. Encoded protein: CASSYAGGGNQPQHF.

This clone was recorded once. The rearrangement links TRBV21-1 to TRBJ2-7; TRBD1, as called in the table, went unchecked against the DNA. TRBV21-1 has pseudogene status. The CDR3 spans 13 residues. CDR3 amino acids: CASSVHRVDEQYF. As DNA, the CDR3 is TGTGCCAGCAGCGTACACAGGGTCGACGAGCAGTACTTC.

The chain has TRBV6-6 and TRBJ1-5; D unclear. The germline gives CDR1 MNHNY, CDR2 SVGAGI (reference sequence). Between the trimmed V and J ends, which lost 6 bases and 1 base, there was a span of 13 bases. This CDR3 is 15 amino acids long. As DNA, the CDR3 is TGTGCCAGCAGGGACGCAGGCGGGAGCAATCAGCCCCAGCATTTT. This gives the protein CASRDAGGSNQPQHF.

This sequence joins TRBV19 and TRBJ1-1, with unresolved D. V dropped 6 bases and J dropped 1 base, with 9 bases sitting between them. CDR3 length equals 13 residues. Germline V gene data show CDR1 as LNHDA and CDR2 as SQIVND (reference sequence). Here the CDR3 reads CASSQTRNTEAFF. The DNA of the CDR3 is TGTGCCAGTAGCCAAACACGGAACACTGAAGCTTTCTTT.

This clone was picked up one time. The chain links TRBV2 to TRBJ1-2, with TRBD1 matching over 8 bases. Germline loops: CDR1 SNHLY, CDR2 FYNNEI. V shed 4 bases, J shed 6 bases, and the junction held 4 bases outside the gene matches. CDR3 length: 13 amino acids. Here the CDR3 reads CASSAGGVHGYTF. The CDR3 DNA reads as TGTGCCAGCAGTGCAGGGGGCGTACATGGCTACACCTTC.

The chain combines TRBV11-3 with TRBJ2-7; 9 positions match TRBD1. The V gene end was trimmed by 5 bases and the J gene end by 4 bases; junction bases not matched to a gene: 9. Germline V gene sequence: CDR1 SGHNT, CDR2 YENEEA. There are 15 residues in the CDR3. The CDR3 reads CASSLGGTGFYEQYF. The CDR3 coding sequence is TGTGCCAGCAGCCTCGGCGGGACAGGGTTTTACGAGCAGTACTTC.

This chain joins TRBV28 and TRBJ1-3; 8 bases fit TRBD1. Germline CDR1 and CDR2: MDHEN and SYDVKM. The CDR3 is made up of 13 amino acids. J gave up 5 bases and V 4 bases, and 1 base lay outside the gene matches. The CDR3 nucleotides are TGTGCCAGCAGTTCAGGGGGCCGAAACACCATATATTTT. Protein sequence: CASSSGGRNTIYF.

The rearrangement joins TRBV2 to TRBJ1-5; D may be TRBD1 (6 bases). With 6 bases removed from V and 6 bases from J, the gap between germline ends came to 18 bases. Germline-derived CDR1 and CDR2 are SNHLY and FYNNEI. The CDR3 has 15 amino acids. The CDR3: CASRQRGGGVQPQHF. CDR3 nucleotide sequence: TGTGCCAGCAGGCAAAGGGGGGGCGGGGTTCAGCCCCAGCATTTT.

This chain links TRBV5-1 with TRBJ1-1; D gene unclear. CDR3 length: 14 residues. The germline V gene encodes CDR1 SGHRS and CDR2 YFSETQ. V lost 4 bases, J lost 0 bases, and 10 bases lay in between. The CDR3 DNA sequence: TGCGCCAGCAGCGTACAGACCATGAACACTGAAGCTTTCTTT. This translates into CASSVQTMNTEAFF.